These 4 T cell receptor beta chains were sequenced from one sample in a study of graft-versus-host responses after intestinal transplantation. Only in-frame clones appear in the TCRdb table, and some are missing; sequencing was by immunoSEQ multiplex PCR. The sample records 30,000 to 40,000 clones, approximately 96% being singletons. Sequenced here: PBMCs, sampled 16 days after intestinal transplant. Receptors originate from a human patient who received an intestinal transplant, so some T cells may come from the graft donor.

The CDR3 loop is CASSLVGQGWNSPLHF. CDR3 sequence (DNA): TGTGCCAGCAGTTTAGTGGGACAGGGCTGGAATTCACCCCTCCACTTT. The V and J genes are TRBV27 and TRBJ1-6; 9 bases are a match to TRBD1. The germline V gene encodes CDR1 MNHEY and CDR2 SMNVEV (reference sequence). Trimming at V came to 2 bases and at J to 7 bases, leaving 6 bases not matched to a gene. CDR3 length equals 16 residues.

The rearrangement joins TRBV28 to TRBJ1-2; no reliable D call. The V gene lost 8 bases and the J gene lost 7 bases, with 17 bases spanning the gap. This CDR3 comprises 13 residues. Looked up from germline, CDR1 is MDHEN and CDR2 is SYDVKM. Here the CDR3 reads CASAVGGLGGYTF. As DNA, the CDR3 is TGTGCCAGCGCCGTAGGAGGGTTGGGTGGCTACACCTTC.

As DNA, the CDR3 is TGTGCCAGCAGCTTGTCACCCAATGAGCAGTTCTTC. This encodes CASSLSPNEQFF. The chain is built from TRBV7-3 and TRBJ2-1, with D uncertain. The germline V gene has CDR1 SGHTA and CDR2 FQGTGA. The CDR3 spans 12 residues. V was clipped by 3 bases and J by 6 bases, with 6 bases between them.

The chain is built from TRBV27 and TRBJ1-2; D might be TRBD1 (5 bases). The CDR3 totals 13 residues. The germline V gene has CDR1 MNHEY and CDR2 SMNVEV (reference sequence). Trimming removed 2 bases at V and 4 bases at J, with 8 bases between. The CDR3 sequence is CASSLHRSYGYTF. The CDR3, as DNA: TGTGCCAGCAGTTTACACAGGTCCTATGGCTACACCTTC.